These 32 T cell receptor beta chains share one sample of origin, sequenced in a study of memory CD4+ T cells and cytomegalovirus serostatus. Single viable CD3+CD4+CD8-CD45RO+ cells were sorted as the memory CD4+ T cells. Generated by immunoSEQ multiplex PCR, the TCRdb table keeps only in-frame clones and is missing some. Seen here are tens of thousands of clones, 76% observed once, and the top ten hold 0.85% to 1.2%. What was sequenced was memory CD4+ T cells from blood. Receptors originate from an adult in good health and CMV-seronegative.

The CDR3 reads CASSPKPGLAGVVNEQFF. The CDR3 region has the DNA TGTGCCAGCAGCCCCAAACCCGGACTAGCGGGAGTAGTTAATGAGCAGTTCTTC. The rearrangement joins TRBV9 to TRBJ2-1; TRBD2 matches at 13 bases. J was trimmed by 7 bases and V by 4 bases; bases with no gene match: 14. The CDR3 runs to 18 residues. In germline, CDR1 is SGDLS, CDR2 YYNGEE. The full variable domain, with the rest looked up from reference TRBV9 and TRBJ2-1, is DSGVTQTPKHLITATGQRVTLRCSPRSGDLSVYWYQQSLDQGLQFLIQYYNGEERAKGNILERFSAQQFPDLHSELNLSSLELGDSALYFCASSPKPGLAGVVNEQFFGPGTRLTVL.

This chain joins TRBV5-8 and TRBJ2-3; 9 bases are shared with TRBD2. V was clipped by 6 bases and J by 4 bases; unmatched bases: 15. This CDR3 contains 17 residues. Germline V lookup: CDR1 SGHTS, CDR2 YDEGEE. The CDR3 protein is CASTTGSGAGGSDTQYF. CDR3 nucleotides: TGTGCCAGCACCACCGGGTCTGGCGCGGGAGGGTCAGATACGCAGTATTTT.

The CDR3 nucleotides read TGTGCCAGCGGCAGGGAGACCTACGAGCAGTACTTC. Its protein is CASGRETYEQYF. This chain links TRBV7-2 with TRBJ2-7; D may be TRBD1 or TRBD2 (5 bases each). The CDR3 runs 12 residues. Per the germline V gene, CDR1 is SGHTA and CDR2 is FQGNSA. Trimming pared 8 bases from V and 2 bases from J, leaving 10 bases between.

The V and J genes are TRBV6-5 and TRBJ2-5; 9 bases are a match to TRBD2. With 4 bases clipped from V and 7 bases from J, the junction kept 13 bases outside the gene matches. Germline values: CDR1 MNHEY, CDR2 SVGAGI. This CDR3 has 16 amino acids. CDR3 in DNA: TGTGCCAGCAGTTCCTCGCGGGGGGGGACAATTCGGACCCAGTACTTC. Translating it yields CASSSSRGGTIRTQYF.

The V and J genes are TRBV27 and TRBJ2-6, with 8 bases that match TRBD1. V was clipped by 3 bases and J by 0 bases; unmatched bases: 4. Germline assignment: CDR1 MNHEY and CDR2 SMNVEV (reference sequence). The CDR3 is made up of 17 amino acids. The CDR3 region is CASSFWDRNSGANVLTF. The DNA for the CDR3 is TGTGCCAGCAGTTTTTGGGACAGGAACTCTGGGGCCAACGTCCTGACTTTC.

The chain is built from TRBV6-5 and TRBJ1-2, with TRBD1 identical over 7 bases. Trimming removed 5 bases from V and 4 bases from J; junction bases left unmatched: 7. Germline values: CDR1 MNHEY, CDR2 SVGAGI. CDR3 length equals 14 residues. CDR3 nucleotide sequence: TGTGCCAGCAGTACCCGACAGGGCGCCTATGGCTACACCTTC. Amino acid sequence: CASSTRQGAYGYTF.

The gene calls are TRBV11-2 and TRBJ1-6, with D unresolved. This CDR3 spans 15 amino acids. V shed 1 base and J shed 7 bases, with 11 bases lying between them. Germline assignment: CDR1 SGHAT and CDR2 FQNNGV. CDR3 amino acids: CASSLAYRGNSPLHF. DNA for the CDR3: TGTGCCAGCAGCTTAGCCTATAGAGGAAATTCACCCCTCCACTTT.

This clone was picked up one time. V is TRBV14 and J is TRBJ2-3; D is unresolved. CDR3 length: 12 amino acids. The V gene lost 2 bases and the J gene lost 7 bases, with 7 bases spanning the gap. Germline V gene lookup returns CDR1 SGHDN and CDR2 FVKESK. CDR3 bases: TGTGCCAGCAGCCAATCCAGAAATACGCAGTATTTT. This encodes CASSQSRNTQYF.

The rearrangement joins TRBV5-1 to TRBJ1-2; TRBD1 matches at 11 bases. The CDR3 loop spans 15 amino acids. Germline lookup yields CDR1 SGHRS and CDR2 YFSETQ. V shed 4 bases and J 2 bases; nucleotides not matched to a gene: 4. CDR3 nucleotides: TGCGCCAGCAGCAGGGACAGGGGGAGCAACTATGGCTACACCTTC. Translated: CASSRDRGSNYGYTF.

This clone has a single count. The V and J genes are TRBV5-5 and TRBJ1-5; the match to TRBD1 covers 10 bases. Germline values: CDR1 SGHKS, CDR2 YYEKEE (reference sequence). Losses at the gene ends were 4 bases for V and 8 bases for J; bases not matched to a gene: 18. CDR3 length: 18 residues. The CDR3 DNA sequence: TGTGCCAGCAGCCTCACTCATGGGGGGACAGGGGCGGTGAAGCCCCAGCATTTT. This sequence encodes CASSLTHGGTGAVKPQHF.

The rearrangement joins TRBV14 to TRBJ2-1; 7 bases line up with TRBD1. The CDR3 is 16 amino acids. Germline trimming cut 4 bases from V and 2 bases from J; bases unmatched to any gene: 8. Germline lookup yields CDR1 SGHDN and CDR2 FVKESK. The CDR3: CASSLLTGMTYNEQFF. The CDR3 coding sequence is TGTGCCAGCAGCCTCTTGACAGGGATGACCTACAATGAGCAGTTCTTC.

The CDR3 coding sequence is TGTGCCAGCAGCCAAACCAATTCCCCGACGCAGTATTTT. Amino acid sequence: CASSQTNSPTQYF. V is TRBV7-2 and J is TRBJ2-3; no clear D. The CDR3 spans 13 residues. Deletions cut 5 bases from V and 9 bases from J, with 15 bases between. The germline gives CDR1 SGHTA, CDR2 FQGNSA. Variable domain in full (rest from reference TRBV7-2 and TRBJ2-3): GAGVSQSPSNKVTEKGKDVELRCDPISGHTALYWYRQSLGQGLEFLIYFQGNSAPDKSGLPSDRFSAERTGGSVSTLTIQRTQQEDSAVYLCASSQTNSPTQYFGPGTRLTVL.

This chain's CDR3 is CAITPSSKTNEQFF. In DNA form, the CDR3 reads TGTGCCATCACCCCTAGCTCAAAAACCAATGAGCAGTTCTTC. This chain uses TRBV10-3 with TRBJ2-1, with D perhaps TRBD2 (5 bases). The germline V and J ends were trimmed by 7 bases and 6 bases, with 16 bases remaining between them. The CDR3 totals 14 residues. Germline-derived CDR1 and CDR2 are ENHRY and SYGVKD.

V usage is TRBV11-2 and J usage is TRBJ2-2, with D possibly called TRBD1 or TRBD2 (6 bases each). Deletions cut 2 bases from V and 0 bases from J, with 10 bases between. Germline V gives CDR1 SGHAT, CDR2 FQNNGV. CDR3 size: 16 residues. CDR3 region: CASSLLGGANTGELFF. The CDR3 DNA is TGTGCCAGCAGCTTACTGGGGGGCGCGAACACCGGGGAGCTGTTTTTT.

The chain joins TRBV7-2 to TRBJ1-2, with D maybe TRBD1 (6 bases). Trimming cost V 5 bases and J 6 bases, with 10 bases left between them. The CDR3 spans 12 residues. Looked up from germline, CDR1 is SGHTA and CDR2 is FQGNSA. CDR3 residues: CASSIRQDGYTF. The CDR3 coding sequence is TGTGCCAGCAGCATAAGACAGGATGGCTACACCTTC. Together with reference TRBV7-2 and TRBJ1-2, the CDR3 gives the full variable domain: GAGVSQSPSNKVTEKGKDVELRCDPISGHTALYWYRQSLGQGLEFLIYFQGNSAPDKSGLPSDRFSAERTGGSVSTLTIQRTQQEDSAVYLCASSIRQDGYTFGSGTRLTVV.

V and J are TRBV5-1 and TRBJ2-7, with 9 bases lining up with TRBD1. Germline lookup yields CDR1 SGHRS and CDR2 YFSETQ. The CDR3 runs 15 residues. Trimming cost V 4 bases and J 4 bases; bases outside gene matches: 9. The CDR3 DNA reads TGCGCCAGCAGCGTATCGGGGACAGGGATGTACGAGCAGTACTTC. Protein sequence: CASSVSGTGMYEQYF. Combining the CDR3 with reference TRBV5-1 and TRBJ2-7 gives the whole variable domain KAGVTQTPRYLIKTRGQQVTLSCSPISGHRSVSWYQQTPGQGLQFLFEYFSETQRNKGNFPGRFSGRQFSNSRSEMNVSTLELGDSALYLCASSVSGTGMYEQYFGPGTRLTVT.

The DNA of the CDR3 is TGCGCCAGCAAAAGGGGCCATAATTCACCCCTCCACTTT. Translated: CASKRGHNSPLHF. The chain couples TRBV4-3 to TRBJ1-6, with D possibly being TRBD1 (5 bases). The CDR3 contains 13 residues. Germline V gene sequence: CDR1 LGHNA, CDR2 YSLEER. V was shortened by 7 bases and J by 5 bases, with 9 bases between the two germline ends.

The chain is built from TRBV4-3 and TRBJ1-6; TRBD1 agrees at 8 bases. V lost 3 bases to trimming and J lost 5 bases; unmatched junction nucleotides: 6. This CDR3 contains 16 residues. CDR1 LGHNA and CDR2 YSLEER come from the germline V gene. The CDR3, as DNA: TGCGCCAGCAGCCAGGCCGGGGACAGGAATAATTCACCCCTCCACTTT. Residues: CASSQAGDRNNSPLHF.

The chain carries TRBV19 and TRBJ2-3; 11 bases agree with TRBD1. The V segment lost 2 bases and the J segment 4 bases; nucleotides outside the gene matches: 5. This CDR3 is 16 amino acids long. Germline CDR1 and CDR2: LNHDA and SQIVND (reference sequence). The chain's CDR3 is CASSIRTGGSADTQYF. For the CDR3, the DNA is TGTGCCAGTAGTATAAGGACAGGGGGCAGCGCAGATACGCAGTATTTT.

The chain combines TRBV2 with TRBJ1-1; no clear D. The germline gives CDR1 SNHLY, CDR2 FYNNEI. CDR3 length: 12 amino acids. V dropped 6 bases and J dropped 6 bases, with 11 bases sitting between them. CDR3 region: CASSGDTPEAFF. The DNA of the CDR3 is TGTGCCAGCAGCGGGGATACTCCTGAAGCTTTCTTT.

The rearrangement joins TRBV7-8 to TRBJ2-7, with 10 nucleotides matching TRBD1. Germline trimming cut 5 bases from V and 7 bases from J; bases unmatched to any gene: 5. The CDR3 length is 13 residues. Per the germline V gene, CDR1 is SGHVS and CDR2 is FQNEAQ. The CDR3 here is CASSQDRGREQYF. DNA for the CDR3: TGTGCCAGCAGCCAAGACAGGGGGCGGGAGCAGTACTTC. The variable domain in full, with the rest retrieved from reference TRBV7-8 and TRBJ2-7, is GAGVSQSPRYKVAKRGQDVALRCDPISGHVSLFWYQQALGQGPEFLTYFQNEAQLDKSGLPSDRFFAERPEGSVSTLKIQRTQQEDSAVYLCASSQDRGREQYFGPGTRLTVT.

This clone was observed a single time. The CDR3 region has the DNA TGCGCCAGCAGCTTGGCCCTTTCTGGAAACACCATATATTTT. Translated: CASSLALSGNTIYF. The V call is TRBV5-1, the J call TRBJ1-3; no clear D. V lost 0 bases, J lost 1 base, and 5 bases lay in between. Germline CDR1 SGHRS, CDR2 YFSETQ. The CDR3 is made up of 14 amino acids.

CDR3 DNA: TGTGCCAGTAATCGAGCGGGGCCCACAGATACGCAGTATTTT. Its translation: CASNRAGPTDTQYF. This chain uses TRBV2 with TRBJ2-3, with 7 nucleotides matching TRBD2. V shed 9 bases, J shed 2 bases, and the junction held 8 bases outside the gene matches. Germline-derived CDR1 and CDR2 are SNHLY and FYNNEI. This CDR3 region has 14 residues.

The chain recombines TRBV6-6 with TRBJ1-4, with D tentatively TRBD1 (6 bases). Trimming removed 0 bases from V and 8 bases from J, with 13 bases in between. The CDR3 consists of 15 residues. Germline loops: CDR1 MNHNY, CDR2 SVGAGI (reference sequence). As DNA, the CDR3 is TGTGCCAGCAGTTACTCAAGCAGGGGTGGGGAAAAACTGTTTTTT. Its protein is CASSYSSRGGEKLFF.

J is TRBJ1-1 and V is TRBV19; D may be TRBD1 (5 bases). Trimming removed 5 bases from V and 0 bases from J, with 16 bases in between. The germline V gene encodes CDR1 LNHDA and CDR2 SQIVND (reference sequence). This CDR3 has 16 amino acids. CDR3 in amino acids: CASSGGRGRVNTEAFF. In nucleotides, the CDR3 is TGTGCCAGTAGTGGGGGGAGGGGCCGCGTGAACACTGAAGCTTTCTTT.

The V gene is TRBV9, the J gene TRBJ2-5; no clear D gene. V was trimmed by 2 bases and J by 5 bases, leaving 13 bases between them. Germline V gene data show CDR1 as SGDLS and CDR2 as YYNGEE. The CDR3 length is 14 residues. The CDR3 sequence is CASSVQDGLETQYF. CDR3 coding DNA: TGTGCCAGCAGCGTCCAGGACGGGTTGGAGACCCAGTACTTC. The full variable domain, its missing parts supplied by reference TRBV9 and TRBJ2-5, is DSGVTQTPKHLITATGQRVTLRCSPRSGDLSVYWYQQSLDQGLQFLIQYYNGEERAKGNILERFSAQQFPDLHSELNLSSLELGDSALYFCASSVQDGLETQYFGPGTRLLVL.

The CDR3 region is CASSLGGEWNTEAFF. DNA for the CDR3: TGCGCCAGCAGCTTGGGGGGGGAGTGGAACACTGAAGCTTTCTTT. This chain connects TRBV5-1 to TRBJ1-1; perhaps TRBD1 as D (5 bases). This CDR3 is 15 amino acids long. Germline values: CDR1 SGHRS, CDR2 YFSETQ. The V gene lost 0 bases and the J gene lost 1 base, with 10 bases spanning the gap.

This chain uses TRBV5-6 with TRBJ2-7; the D is unclear. Germline V gene sequence: CDR1 SGHDT, CDR2 YYEEEE. This CDR3 region has 13 residues. Between the trimmed V and J ends, which lost 4 bases and 4 bases, there was a span of 12 bases. For the CDR3, the DNA is TGTGCCAGCAGCCCCAAGGACGGGTACGAGCAGTACTTC. This translates into CASSPKDGYEQYF.

The chain is built from TRBV7-2 and TRBJ2-4, with TRBD2 as a possible D gene (5 bases). The CDR3 has 17 amino acids. Trimming left V 5 bases short and J 1 base short, with 18 bases between. Germline CDR1 SGHTA, CDR2 FQGNSA. CDR3 sequence (DNA): TGTGCCAGCAGCCCGAGGGCGGGCCCTGGGGCCAAAAACATTCAGTACTTC. It encodes CASSPRAGPGAKNIQYF.

This clone was counted between two and nine times. This chain uses TRBV5-1 with TRBJ1-1; no reliable D call. V lost 2 bases and J lost 8, with 7 bases in between. The V gene's germline CDR1 is SGHRS and CDR2 YFSETQ. This CDR3 is 11 amino acids long. CDR3 DNA: TGCGCCAGCAGCTTCAATCAAGAAGCTTTCTTT. It specifies CASSFNQEAFF.

This clone was counted only a few times. V gene TRBV18 combines with J gene TRBJ2-1, with TRBD2 matching 7 bases. V gave up 3 bases and J gave up 9 bases; unmatched junction bases: 17. The CDR3 runs 17 residues. CDR1 KGHSH and CDR2 LQKENI come from the germline V gene. CDR3 nucleotide sequence: TGTGCCAGCTCACCCGTCTTAGCGGGTGCCTTAGCGGGTGAGCAGTTCTTC. This translates into CASSPVLAGALAGEQFF.

The rearrangement links TRBV9 to TRBJ2-5; D uncertain. Trimming took 1 base from V and 0 from J, leaving 4 bases between them. Germline V gene data show CDR1 as SGDLS and CDR2 as YYNGEE. The CDR3 has 13 residues. DNA for the CDR3: TGTGCCAGCAGCGTAACAGACCAAGAGACCCAGTACTTC. Translation gives CASSVTDQETQYF.